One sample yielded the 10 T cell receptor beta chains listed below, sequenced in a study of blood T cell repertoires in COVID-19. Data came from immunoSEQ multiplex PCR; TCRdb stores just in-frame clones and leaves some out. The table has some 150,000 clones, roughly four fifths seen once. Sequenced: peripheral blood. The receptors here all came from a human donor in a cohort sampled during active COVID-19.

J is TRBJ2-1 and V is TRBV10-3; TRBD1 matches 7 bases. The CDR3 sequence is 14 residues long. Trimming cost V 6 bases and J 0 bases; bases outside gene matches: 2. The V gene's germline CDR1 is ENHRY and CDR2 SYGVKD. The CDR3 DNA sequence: TGTGCCATCAGACAGGGGCACTCCTACAATGAGCAGTTCTTC. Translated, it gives CAIRQGHSYNEQFF.

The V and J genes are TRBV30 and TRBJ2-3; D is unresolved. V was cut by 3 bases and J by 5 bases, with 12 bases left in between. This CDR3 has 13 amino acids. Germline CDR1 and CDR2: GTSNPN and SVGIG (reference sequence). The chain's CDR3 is CAWRTAFVDTQYF. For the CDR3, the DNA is TGTGCCTGGAGGACTGCGTTTGTAGATACGCAGTATTTT. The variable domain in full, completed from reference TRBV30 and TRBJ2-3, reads SQTIHQWPATLVQPVGSPLSLECTVEGTSNPNLYWYRQAAGRGLQLLFYSVGIGQISSEVPQNLSASRPQDRQFILSSKKLLLSDSGFYLCAWRTAFVDTQYFGPGTRLTVL.

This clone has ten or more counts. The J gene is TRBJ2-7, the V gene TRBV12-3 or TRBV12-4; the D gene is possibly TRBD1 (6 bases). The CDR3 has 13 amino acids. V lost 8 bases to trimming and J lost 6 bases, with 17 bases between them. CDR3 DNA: TGTGCCAGCTCCTGGGGCAGGGGTTTCGAGCAGTACTTC. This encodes CASSWGRGFEQYF.

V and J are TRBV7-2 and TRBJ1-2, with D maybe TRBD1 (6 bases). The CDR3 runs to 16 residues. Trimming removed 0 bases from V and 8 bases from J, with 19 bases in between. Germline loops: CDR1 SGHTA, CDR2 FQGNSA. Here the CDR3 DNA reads TGTGCCAGCAGCTTAGCGCCAGGGGCGCGCTTCTACGGCTACACCTTC. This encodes CASSLAPGARFYGYTF.

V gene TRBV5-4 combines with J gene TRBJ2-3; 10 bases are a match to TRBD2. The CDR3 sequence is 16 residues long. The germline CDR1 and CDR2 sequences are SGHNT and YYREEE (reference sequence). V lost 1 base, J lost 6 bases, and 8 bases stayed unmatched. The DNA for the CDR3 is TGTGCCAGCAGCTTGAGGGCTAGCGGGGGCAGTGATACGCAGTATTTT. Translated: CASSLRASGGSDTQYF.

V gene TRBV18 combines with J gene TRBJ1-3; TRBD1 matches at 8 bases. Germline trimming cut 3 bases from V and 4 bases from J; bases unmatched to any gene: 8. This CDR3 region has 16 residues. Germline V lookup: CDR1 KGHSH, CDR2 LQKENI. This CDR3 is CASSPQQGVSGNTIYF. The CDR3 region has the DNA TGTGCCAGCTCACCCCAACAGGGGGTATCAGGAAACACCATATATTTT. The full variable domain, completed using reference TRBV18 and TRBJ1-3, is NAGVMQNPRHLVRRRGQEARLRCSPMKGHSHVYWYRQLPEEGLKFMVYLQKENIIDESGMPKERFSAEFPKEGPSILRIQQVVRGDSAAYFCASSPQQGVSGNTIYFGEGSWLTVV.

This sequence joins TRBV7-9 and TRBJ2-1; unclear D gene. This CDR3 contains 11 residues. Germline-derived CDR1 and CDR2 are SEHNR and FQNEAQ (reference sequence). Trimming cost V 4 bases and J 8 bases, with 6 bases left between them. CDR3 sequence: CASSSVDEQFF. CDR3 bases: TGTGCCAGCAGCTCAGTCGATGAGCAGTTCTTC.

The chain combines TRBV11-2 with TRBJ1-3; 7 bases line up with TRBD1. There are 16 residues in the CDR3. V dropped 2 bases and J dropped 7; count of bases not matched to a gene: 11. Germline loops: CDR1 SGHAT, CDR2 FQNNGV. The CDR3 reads CASSLISGQGVNTIYF. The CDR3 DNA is TGTGCCAGCAGCTTAATCTCGGGCCAGGGGGTCAACACCATATATTTT.

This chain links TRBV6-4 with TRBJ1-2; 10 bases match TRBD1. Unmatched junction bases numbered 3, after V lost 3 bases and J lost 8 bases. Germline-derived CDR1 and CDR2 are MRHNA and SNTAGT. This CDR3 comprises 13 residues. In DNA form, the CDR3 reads TGTGCCAGCAGTGAGGGACAGGGGTTGGGCTACACCTTC. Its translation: CASSEGQGLGYTF.

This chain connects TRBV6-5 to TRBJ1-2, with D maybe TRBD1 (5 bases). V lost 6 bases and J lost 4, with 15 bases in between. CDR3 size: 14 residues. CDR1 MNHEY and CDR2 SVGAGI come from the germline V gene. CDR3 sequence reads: CASSPVDTIYGYTF. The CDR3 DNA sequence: TGTGCCAGCAGCCCCGTGGACACGATCTATGGCTACACCTTC.